A single sample is the source of the 15 T cell receptor beta chains below, sequenced in a study of blood T cell repertoires in COVID-19. Some clones are missing from TCRdb's copy, which holds only in-frame ones; the method was immunoSEQ multiplex PCR. The data contain 56,000 or so clones, approximately 80% of them singletons. Sequencing was performed on peripheral blood. Every receptor here comes from a woman of 80 years or more with acute or convalescent COVID-19.

The chain employs TRBV3-1 (or the pseudogene TRBV3-2) and TRBJ1-2, with TRBD1 as a possible D gene (5 bases). CDR1 and CDR2 (germline): LGHDT, YNNKEL (reference sequence). V gave up 1 base and J gave up 0 bases, with 12 bases separating them. There are 16 residues in the CDR3. DNA for the CDR3: TGTGCCAGCAGCCAAGGGGCGGGGCAAACTAACTATGGCTACACCTTC. Amino acid sequence: CASSQGAGQTNYGYTF.

J is TRBJ1-1 and V is TRBV7-9; TRBD1 aligns across 7 bases. CDR3 length equals 14 residues. Germline V gene data show CDR1 as SEHNR and CDR2 as FQNEAQ (reference sequence). J lost 0 bases, V lost 7 bases, and 5 bases had no gene match. Written as DNA, the CDR3 is TGTGCCAGCACCGCCCAGGGGGTGAACACTGAAGCTTTCTTT. Translation gives CASTAQGVNTEAFF.

The chain couples TRBV7-6 to TRBJ1-3; D gene ambiguous. The CDR3 runs to 15 residues. The germline CDR1 and CDR2 sequences are SGHVS and FNYEAQ. Trimming cost V 4 bases and J 1 base, with 11 bases left between them. The CDR3 reads CASSSRPGSGNTIYF. In nucleotides, the CDR3 is TGTGCCAGCAGCTCCCGACCGGGTTCTGGAAACACCATATATTTT.

V usage is TRBV11-2 and J usage is TRBJ2-3, with 9 bases lining up with TRBD1. Trimming removed 4 bases from V and 0 bases from J; junction bases left unmatched: 2. Germline values: CDR1 SGHAT, CDR2 FQNNGV. This CDR3 region has 15 residues. The CDR3 region has the DNA TGTGCCAGCAGCTGGGACAGGGCCAGCACAGATACGCAGTATTTT. It translates to CASSWDRASTDTQYF.

J is TRBJ1-1 and V is TRBV18; perhaps TRBD1 as D (5 bases). The V end was cut by 4 bases, the J end by 11 bases, with 17 bases between. The CDR3 is made up of 13 amino acids. The germline CDR1 and CDR2 sequences are KGHSH and LQKENI. Here the CDR3 reads CASSQLQGVEAFF. The DNA for the CDR3 is TGTGCCAGCTCACAACTCCAGGGTGTCGAGGCTTTCTTT.

The chain combines TRBV16 with TRBJ1-5, with D possibly being TRBD1 (6 bases). Trimming shortened V by 1 base and J by 2 bases, and 9 bases separated the two germline ends. The germline V gene encodes CDR1 KGHSY and CDR2 FQNENV. The CDR3 consists of 15 residues. CDR3 loop: CASSQLQGGNQPQHF. CDR3 coding DNA: TGTGCCAGCAGCCAATTACAGGGTGGCAATCAGCCCCAGCATTTT.

The chain employs TRBV27 and TRBJ2-1, with D tentatively TRBD2 (6 bases). Germline CDR1 is MNHEY and CDR2 is SMNVEV (reference sequence). Trimming stripped 11 bases from V and 4 bases from J, with 18 bases between. This CDR3 has 14 amino acids. CDR3 protein: CAAATPGLYNEQFF. The DNA for the CDR3 is TGTGCCGCAGCAACCCCGGGACTGTACAATGAGCAGTTCTTC.

V gene TRBV5-1 combines with J gene TRBJ2-1; TRBD2 matches 10 bases. Germline assignment: CDR1 SGHRS and CDR2 YFSETQ. The CDR3 extends over 14 amino acids. The ends lost 4 bases at V and 10 bases at J; junction bases unmatched: 8. CDR3 region: CASSITSGTLEQFF. The CDR3 nucleotides are TGCGCCAGCAGCATAACTAGCGGGACCCTCGAGCAGTTCTTC.

J is TRBJ1-4 and V is TRBV19, with D uncertain. V dropped 5 bases and J dropped 10 bases, with 14 bases sitting between them. Germline assignment: CDR1 LNHDA and CDR2 SQIVND (reference sequence). The CDR3 sequence is 13 residues long. CDR3 protein: CASSRGYLGKLFF. CDR3 coding DNA: TGTGCCAGTAGTCGGGGATATCTGGGAAAACTGTTTTTT.

The chain couples TRBV2 to TRBJ1-5, with 8 bases matching TRBD1. The ends lost 5 bases at V and 4 bases at J; junction bases unmatched: 7. Germline V gene data show CDR1 as SNHLY and CDR2 as FYNNEI. The CDR3 loop spans 15 amino acids. The CDR3 DNA reads as TGTGCCAGCAGTAAGGAAGGGACAGGAAATCAGCCCCAGCATTTT. Translated: CASSKEGTGNQPQHF.

Points on this clone: The germline gene is not matched at one end of the junction; a read error may be the cause. This chain connects TRBV2 to TRBJ2-1, with 10 bases fitting TRBD2. The CDR3 length is 14 residues. The germline gives CDR1 SNHLY, CDR2 FYNNEI. The CDR3 spells CASSKAGGDNEQFF. CDR3 nucleotides: TGTGCCAGCAGTAAAGCGGGGGGGGACAATGAGCAGTTCTTC.

This clone was counted between two and nine times. The V gene is TRBV4-1, the J gene TRBJ2-1; D perhaps matches TRBD2 (7 bases). V lost 6 bases and J lost 8, with 20 bases in between. CDR1 and CDR2 from the germline V gene are MGHRA and YSYEKL. The CDR3 has 15 residues. The CDR3 reads CASSWVRGGLDEQFF. DNA of the CDR3: TGCGCCAGCAGTTGGGTGAGGGGGGGCCTTGATGAGCAGTTCTTC.

This CDR3 reads CASSRGFLAYEQYF. The CDR3 coding sequence is TGTGCCAGCAGTAGGGGGTTTCTAGCCTACGAGCAGTACTTC. The chain has TRBV6-5 and TRBJ2-7, with D possibly TRBD1 on 6 matching bases. Trimming removed 5 bases from V and 2 bases from J, with 13 bases in between. The CDR3 loop spans 14 amino acids. The V gene's germline CDR1 is MNHEY and CDR2 SVGAGI.

The rearrangement uses TRBV7-7 and TRBJ2-3; D remains ambiguous. The CDR3 has 13 residues. Germline CDR1 is SSHAT and CDR2 is FNYEAQ (reference sequence). With 1 base removed from V and 6 bases from J, the gap between germline ends came to 8 bases. In DNA, the CDR3 is TGTGCCAGCAGCTTAGATCTCCAGGATACGCAGTATTTT. Its translation is CASSLDLQDTQYF.

The rearrangement links TRBV3-1 (or the pseudogene TRBV3-2) to TRBJ1-4; TRBD1 is a possible D gene (6 bases). CDR3 length: 14 amino acids. V was trimmed by 1 base and J by 10 bases, leaving 13 bases between them. Looked up from germline, CDR1 is LGHDT and CDR2 is YNNKEL (reference sequence). As DNA, the CDR3 is TGTGCCAGCAGCCAAGCGGACAGCGGAAGAAAACTGTTTTTT. Amino acids: CASSQADSGRKLFF.